This TCR beta chain was recorded in a study of graft-versus-host responses after intestinal transplantation. Study summary: Grafts were multivisceral, liver-intestinal, or isolated intestinal.

About this clone: Its target is not known.

CDR3 length: 14 residues. The germline gives CDR1 SGHNT, CDR2 YYREEE (reference sequence). Trimming left V 1 base short and J 4 bases short, with 12 bases between. Method: immunoSEQ multiplex PCR; TCRdb's copy keeps in-frame clones and lacks some. This sample has about 89,000 clones, with roughly 90% found just once. This TCR was recovered from a human donor who received an intestinal transplant. Source: unstimulated CD4+ T cells sorted from spleen or lymph node cells, taken before intestinal transplant. The gene calls are TRBV5-4 and TRBJ2-7; tentative D call: TRBD1 (6 bases). CDR3 region: CASSLPGQSYEQYF. The CDR3 DNA follows: TGTGCCAGCAGCTTGCCTGGACAGTCTTACGAGCAGTACTTC.